This T cell receptor beta chain was recorded in a study of shared clonotypes between healthy human individuals. CDR1 and CDR2 (germline): MDHEN, SYDVKM. V was trimmed by 4 bases and J by 2 bases, leaving 10 bases between them. The CDR3 has 14 residues. Profiled with immunoSEQ multiplex PCR; TCRdb holds only in-frame clones, not every one. The data show hundreds of thousands of clones, about 95% seen once. The chain employs TRBV28 and TRBJ2-3; D may correspond to TRBD1 or TRBD2 (5 bases each). The receptor was isolated from a woman aged 25-40 years in good health. The sample taken for sequencing was naive CD4+ T cells sorted from blood. As to subset: CD45RA+ positively selected. The CDR3 spells CASSSSGPTDTQYF. The CDR3 nucleotides read TGTGCCAGCAGTTCATCGGGGCCCACAGATACGCAGTATTTT.